The 11 T cell receptor beta chains below were found in one sample sequenced in a study of glioma-infiltrating T cells after dendritic cell vaccination. The assay was immunoSEQ multiplex PCR, and TCRdb's table has in-frame clones only and misses some. The table records tens of thousands of clones, more than 75% of them present only once. Time point meaning: after dendritic cell vaccination, including at tumor progression/relapse. Specimen: blood, collected after dendritic cell vaccination. The origin of the receptors is a human donor with glioblastoma.

This clone was detected once. The J gene is TRBJ2-5, the V gene TRBV5-1, with a weak D call TRBD2 (6 bases). Germline V gene sequence: CDR1 SGHRS, CDR2 YFSETQ. The CDR3 has 14 amino acids. V was cut by 3 bases and J by 2 bases, with 11 bases left in between. DNA of the CDR3: TGCGCCAGCAGCTACGGGAGCGGACAAGAGACCCAGTACTTC. It codes for CASSYGSGQETQYF.

The chain employs TRBV11-3 and TRBJ2-5, with TRBD1 as a possible D gene (6 bases). CDR1 and CDR2 (germline): SGHNT, YENEEA. This CDR3 has 13 amino acids. The germline V and J ends were trimmed by 5 bases and 2 bases, with 9 bases remaining between them. The CDR3 loop is CASSPDSQETQYF. DNA for the CDR3: TGTGCCAGCAGCCCGGACAGTCAAGAGACCCAGTACTTC.

The chain joins TRBV5-1 to TRBJ2-5; D gene unclear. CDR1 and CDR2 (germline): SGHRS, YFSETQ. This CDR3 has 11 amino acids. Trimming pared 1 base from V and 5 bases from J, leaving 3 bases between. The CDR3, as DNA: TGCGCCAGCAGCTTGCGGGAGACCCAGTACTTC. It yields the protein CASSLRETQYF.

V is TRBV5-1 and J is TRBJ2-3, with TRBD1 as a possible D gene (6 bases). Germline values: CDR1 SGHRS, CDR2 YFSETQ. The CDR3 sequence is 14 residues long. V was shortened by 5 bases and J by 0 bases, with 10 bases between the two germline ends. The CDR3 DNA reads as TGCGCCAGCAGACAGGGCCCTAGCACAGATACGCAGTATTTT. It codes for CASRQGPSTDTQYF.

The chain combines TRBV5-1 with TRBJ1-2; maybe TRBD1 (6 bases). The CDR3 is 13 residues long. CDR1 and CDR2 from the germline V gene are SGHRS and YFSETQ. Trimming removed 1 base at V and 8 bases at J, with 12 bases between. CDR3 sequence reads: CASSLQGSEGYTF. CDR3 in DNA: TGCGCCAGCAGCTTGCAGGGGTCGGAGGGCTACACCTTC.

The rearrangement joins TRBV6-6 to TRBJ2-3; perhaps TRBD2 as D (7 bases). Trimming shortened V by 5 bases and J by 4 bases, and 16 bases separated the two germline ends. CDR3 length: 15 amino acids. Per germline, CDR1 MNHNY and CDR2 SVGAGI (reference sequence). The CDR3 sequence: CASSQSWGGADTQYF. In DNA, the CDR3 is TGTGCCAGCAGTCAAAGTTGGGGGGGCGCAGATACGCAGTATTTT.

This chain joins TRBV5-1 and TRBJ1-3; the D gene is possibly TRBD1 (5 bases). Germline V gene lookup returns CDR1 SGHRS and CDR2 YFSETQ. This CDR3 is 16 amino acids long. Trimming pared 2 bases from V and 0 bases from J, leaving 12 bases between. CDR3: CASSFSGGSSGNTIYF. The DNA for the CDR3 is TGCGCCAGCAGCTTTTCTGGGGGGTCCTCTGGAAACACCATATATTTT. The whole variable domain, filled in from reference TRBV5-1 and TRBJ1-3, reads KAGVTQTPRYLIKTRGQQVTLSCSPISGHRSVSWYQQTPGQGLQFLFEYFSETQRNKGNFPGRFSGRQFSNSRSEMNVSTLELGDSALYLCASSFSGGSSGNTIYFGEGSWLTVV.

As regards this clone: Mismatch with germline at one junction end may stem from a read error. This chain links TRBV7-7 with TRBJ2-2, with TRBD1 matching 7 bases. Germline loops: CDR1 SSHAT, CDR2 FNYEAQ (reference sequence). This CDR3 is 15 amino acids long. In DNA, the CDR3 is TGTGCTAGCAGCTTAGGGGACAGTCCCACCGGGGAGCTGTTTTTT. Its translation: CASSLGDSPTGELFF.

The V gene is TRBV18, the J gene TRBJ1-6, with a weak D call TRBD1 (5 bases). The CDR3 sequence is 15 residues long. V was pared by 6 bases and J by 7 bases, with 16 bases between. CDR1 KGHSH and CDR2 LQKENI come from the germline V gene. The CDR3 is CASSPIADSNSPLHF. CDR3 DNA sequence: TGTGCCAGCTCTCCTATAGCCGACAGCAATTCACCCCTCCACTTT.

The chain links TRBV5-1 to TRBJ2-3, with TRBD1 matching 7 bases. This CDR3 is built from 16 residues. The germline gives CDR1 SGHRS, CDR2 YFSETQ. The J segment lost 6 bases and the V segment lost 0 bases, leaving 10 bases of the junction unmatched. The CDR3 nucleotides read TGCGCCAGCAGCTTGGCGAGCGGAGCCAGGGGGGATACGCAGTATTTT. Its translation: CASSLASGARGDTQYF.

V and J are TRBV11-2 and TRBJ2-5, with 10 bases fitting TRBD2. The trim removed 6 bases at V and 4 bases at J, leaving 5 bases unmatched. The CDR3 contains 14 residues. Germline V gene sequence: CDR1 SGHAT, CDR2 FQNNGV. The CDR3 is CASRKREGRETQYF. The DNA of the CDR3 is TGTGCCAGCAGGAAGCGGGAGGGCCGAGAGACCCAGTACTTC.